The clone carrying this T cell receptor (beta chain) has a handful of counts. This entry is derived from a study of read filtering for tumor transcriptome and immune sequencing. Study details: TCR-mapped reads were about 3.5 to 11 million with IR-seq versus roughly 75 to 1,300 with RNA-seq.

Germline CDR1 reads SGHRS; CDR2 reads YFSETQ. The J segment lost 2 bases and the V segment lost 4 bases, leaving 12 bases of the junction unmatched. CDR3 length: 19 amino acids. Molecular barcoded adaptors covering alpha/delta and beta/gamma chains were used on roughly 400 ng RNA. Each CDR3 protein gets one entry after TCRdb re-called the reads with MiXCR. Of tens of thousands of distinct CDR3 sequences listed, around 20% are singletons. Material: a population of CD138-negative cells sorted from bone marrow. The gene calls are TRBV5-1 and TRBJ2-2; 12 nucleotides match TRBD2. The source of this sequence is a donor aged 40 or over with multiple myeloma. CDR3 amino acids: CASSPGLTSGRPNTGELFF. CDR3 bases: TGCGCCAGCAGCCCGGGACTAACTAGCGGGAGGCCTAACACCGGGGAGCTGTTTTTT.